What follows are 26 T cell receptor beta chains derived from one specimen sequenced in a study of control samples from healthy donors and cancer patients. Produced via immunoSEQ multiplex PCR; TCRdb's table is partial and in-frame only. The data hold about 170,000 clones, with roughly 88% observed a single time. The material sequenced was blood. Receptors originate from a young woman in good health.

The chain links TRBV4-2 to TRBJ2-7; tentatively, D is TRBD2 (5 bases). Trimming took 0 bases from V and 1 from J, leaving 7 bases between them. The CDR3 covers 14 residues. Germline assignment: CDR1 LGHNA and CDR2 YNFKEQ. The CDR3 spells CASSQDSGSYEQYF. The CDR3 region has the DNA TGTGCCAGCAGCCAAGACAGCGGATCCTACGAGCAGTACTTC.

This chain joins TRBV19 and TRBJ2-1; TRBD2 is a possible D gene (5 bases). The CDR3 is 15 amino acids. Trimming pared 2 bases from V and 4 bases from J, leaving 12 bases between. Germline V gene lookup returns CDR1 LNHDA and CDR2 SQIVND (reference sequence). CDR3 sequence reads: CASSISLTSYNEQFF. The CDR3 DNA is TGTGCCAGTAGTATATCGCTTACTAGTTACAATGAGCAGTTCTTC.

The rearrangement joins TRBV5-4 to TRBJ2-1; 13 bases fit TRBD2. V was pared by 3 bases and J by 7 bases, with 13 bases of the junction left unmatched. This CDR3 is 18 amino acids long. Germline V gives CDR1 SGHNT, CDR2 YYREEE (reference sequence). CDR3 DNA sequence: TGTGCCAGCAGCTCGCCTGGGACTAGCGGGAAAGGAGTAAATGAGCAGTTCTTC. Protein sequence: CASSSPGTSGKGVNEQFF.

The genes are TRBV15 and TRBJ1-6, with D unclear. CDR1 is LNHNV and CDR2 is YYDKDF in the germline V gene (reference sequence). The CDR3 spans 19 residues. The ends were cut back, 4 bases at V and 1 base at J, with 20 bases in the middle. CDR3 residues: CATSIHLLSRWSYNSPLHF. CDR3 bases: TGTGCCACCAGCATCCATCTTCTTAGTCGGTGGTCCTATAATTCACCCCTCCACTTT.

The chain carries TRBV19 and TRBJ2-5; possible D gene TRBD1, 6 bases. Germline V gives CDR1 LNHDA, CDR2 SQIVND (reference sequence). The CDR3 has 15 residues. With 6 bases removed from V and 3 bases from J, the gap between germline ends came to 17 bases. CDR3 sequence (DNA): TGTGCCAGTAGGGGCGGACAGCTTTACGAAGAGACCCAGTACTTC. Protein sequence: CASRGGQLYEETQYF. The full variable domain, completed using reference TRBV19 and TRBJ2-5, is DGGITQSPKYLFRKEGQNVTLSCEQNLNHDAMYWYRQDPGQGLRLIYYSQIVNDFQKGDIAEGYSVSREKKESFPLTVTSAQKNPTAFYLCASRGGQLYEETQYFGPGTRLLVL.

The chain links TRBV7-9 to TRBJ1-3; 9 bases align to TRBD1. Per the germline V gene, CDR1 is SEHNR and CDR2 is FQNEAQ (reference sequence). This CDR3 is 15 amino acids long. V was pared by 5 bases and J by 2 bases, with 4 bases of the junction left unmatched. The CDR3: CASSPGQGAGNTIYF. DNA of the CDR3: TGTGCCAGCAGCCCGGGACAGGGAGCTGGAAACACCATATATTTT.

In nucleotides, the CDR3 is TGTGCCAGCAGTTTAGGGCCGAGCGGGAGTCGGGAGACCCAGTACTTC. It specifies CASSLGPSGSRETQYF. The rearrangement links TRBV27 to TRBJ2-5; 8 bases match TRBD2. The length of the CDR3 is 16 residues. Looked up from germline, CDR1 is MNHEY and CDR2 is SMNVEV (reference sequence). The ends lost 2 bases at V and 5 bases at J; junction bases unmatched: 10.

V gene TRBV5-4 combines with J gene TRBJ1-4; D may be TRBD1 (5 bases). Germline CDR1 and CDR2: SGHNT and YYREEE (reference sequence). The ends were cut back, 0 bases at V and 0 bases at J, with 9 bases in the middle. The CDR3 covers 16 residues. The CDR3 spells CASSLGGTSTNEKLFF. CDR3 coding DNA: TGTGCCAGCAGCTTGGGGGGGACCTCAACTAATGAAAAACTGTTTTTT.

V is TRBV7-2 and J is TRBJ2-7; D possibly corresponds to TRBD1 (6 bases). Germline assignment: CDR1 SGHTA and CDR2 FQGNSA. This CDR3 spans 14 amino acids. V dropped 5 bases and J dropped 5 bases, with 16 bases sitting between them. CDR3 sequence reads: CASSPRFRGDEQYF. The CDR3 DNA reads TGTGCCAGCAGCCCCCGGTTCAGGGGAGACGAGCAGTACTTC.

This clone was counted once. The J gene is TRBJ2-3, the V gene TRBV5-4, with D possibly matching TRBD2 (7 bases). The CDR3 runs 16 residues. Germline V lookup: CDR1 SGHNT, CDR2 YYREEE (reference sequence). The V end lost 3 bases, the J end lost 4 bases, and 18 bases lay between the germline ends. As DNA, the CDR3 is TGTGCCAGCAGCTCCTCCTCGCGGGGGCGCGCAGATACGCAGTATTTT. As protein: CASSSSSRGRADTQYF.

The chain links TRBV4-1 to TRBJ2-7, with a tentative D call TRBD2 (6 bases). Germline lookup yields CDR1 MGHRA and CDR2 YSYEKL. Trimming cost V 1 base and J 5 bases, with 18 bases left between them. The CDR3 has 16 residues. DNA of the CDR3: TGCGCCAGCAGCCAAGGAGGAGCACTAGCTTTCGACGAGCAGTACTTC. Translating it yields CASSQGGALAFDEQYF.

A note on this clone: A junction end diverges from the germline sequence, so it may reflect a read error. V gene TRBV5-5 combines with J gene TRBJ2-3, with 8 bases lining up with TRBD2. In germline, CDR1 is SGHKS, CDR2 YYEKEE (reference sequence). There are 18 residues in the CDR3. This CDR3 is CARSARGGTSNPTDTQYF. The CDR3 DNA reads TGCGCCCGCAGCGCCCGGGGGGGGACCTCAAATCCGACAGATACGCAGTATTTT.

The chain recombines TRBV7-9 with TRBJ2-7, with TRBD1 as a possible D gene (5 bases). The germline gives CDR1 SEHNR, CDR2 FQNEAQ (reference sequence). The length of the CDR3 is 12 residues. Trimming took 5 bases from V and 4 from J, leaving 9 bases between them. The chain's CDR3 is CASSARVYEQYF. The CDR3, as DNA: TGTGCCAGCAGCGCCAGGGTATACGAGCAGTACTTC.

This clone was counted a single time. The V call is TRBV4-2, the J call TRBJ1-5; 10 bases are shared with TRBD1. The trim removed 6 bases at V and 7 bases at J, leaving 9 bases unmatched. CDR1 LGHNA and CDR2 YNFKEQ come from the germline V gene. The CDR3 length is 15 residues. The DNA for the CDR3 is TGTGCCAGCAGTCTCGGGACAGGGGTTGTGCAGCCCCAGCATTTT. Translating it yields CASSLGTGVVQPQHF.

This rearrangement joins TRBV27 to TRBJ2-1, with unresolved D. The germline gives CDR1 MNHEY, CDR2 SMNVEV (reference sequence). Trimming cost V 2 bases and J 8 bases, with 10 bases left between them. The CDR3 has 13 amino acids. The CDR3 DNA follows: TGTGCCAGCAGTTTAGGACCGCTTGATGAGCAGTTCTTC. This sequence encodes CASSLGPLDEQFF.

This clone was recorded a few times. V and J are TRBV6-5 and TRBJ1-1; 7 nucleotides agree with TRBD1. Germline CDR1 MNHEY, CDR2 SVGAGI. Trimming at V came to 7 bases and at J to 6 bases, leaving 14 bases not matched to a gene. The CDR3 has 15 amino acids. Here the CDR3 DNA reads TGTGCCAGCACCTCAATAAGAGGACAGGCCCCTGAAGCTTTCTTT. Translation: CASTSIRGQAPEAFF.

This clone has only one observation. CDR3 protein: CASSEAGQGRYYGYTF. DNA of the CDR3: TGTGCCAGCAGTGAAGCGGGACAGGGAAGGTACTATGGCTACACCTTC. The genes are TRBV2 and TRBJ1-2; 9 positions agree with TRBD1. The CDR3 extends over 16 amino acids. CDR1 SNHLY and CDR2 FYNNEI come from the germline V gene. V shed 0 bases and J 3 bases; nucleotides not matched to a gene: 5.

The rearrangement uses TRBV6-5 and TRBJ2-3; D not resolved. The CDR3 is made up of 16 amino acids. V dropped 0 bases and J dropped 3 bases, with 13 bases sitting between them. Germline CDR1 and CDR2: MNHEY and SVGAGI. CDR3 in DNA: TGTGCCAGCAGTTACTCGTCGGCCAGCACTACAGATACGCAGTATTTT. This encodes CASSYSSASTTDTQYF.

The V call is TRBV28, the J call TRBJ2-5; 9 nucleotides line up with TRBD2. In germline, CDR1 is MDHEN, CDR2 SYDVKM. CDR3 length: 15 amino acids. V lost 4 bases and J lost 1; bases outside the gene matches: 4. The CDR3 here is CASSSRTSVQETQYF. DNA for the CDR3: TGTGCCAGCAGTTCAAGGACTAGCGTCCAAGAGACCCAGTACTTC.

This sequence joins TRBV19 and TRBJ2-6; TRBD2 might be the D (7 bases). The CDR3 extends over 15 amino acids. Germline lookup yields CDR1 LNHDA and CDR2 SQIVND (reference sequence). The V end was cut by 6 bases, the J end by 1 base, with 10 bases between. CDR3 region: CASRKGGSGANVLTF. The CDR3 DNA reads as TGTGCCAGTAGAAAGGGGGGGTCTGGGGCCAACGTCCTGACTTTC. The full variable domain, in which reference TRBV19 and TRBJ2-6 provide the parts outside the CDR3, is DGGITQSPKYLFRKEGQNVTLSCEQNLNHDAMYWYRQDPGQGLRLIYYSQIVNDFQKGDIAEGYSVSREKKESFPLTVTSAQKNPTAFYLCASRKGGSGANVLTFGAGSRLTVL.

This clone has more than one count but fewer than ten. This chain uses TRBV28 with TRBJ2-7; TRBD1 matches at 9 bases. CDR3 length equals 20 residues. Germline V CDR1 and CDR2: MDHEN, SYDVKM. V was clipped by 5 bases and J by 4 bases; unmatched bases: 24. The CDR3 bases are TGTGCCAGCAGTCCAAGACAGGGGGTCAGGAGTCTAGCTATTTGGTACGAGCAGTACTTC. This codes for CASSPRQGVRSLAIWYEQYF.

The chain employs TRBV5-1 and TRBJ1-5, with D unresolved. V dropped 2 bases and J dropped 3 bases, with 12 bases sitting between them. This CDR3 contains 15 residues. Germline lookup yields CDR1 SGHRS and CDR2 YFSETQ. CDR3 DNA sequence: TGCGCCAGCAGCTTCGATTCAGGTGTCAATCAGCCCCAGCATTTT. Translating gives CASSFDSGVNQPQHF.

The chain combines TRBV2 with TRBJ2-5; 9 positions agree with TRBD1. This CDR3 is built from 18 residues. Trimming took 6 bases from V and 4 from J; bases not matched to a gene: 18. Germline CDR1 SNHLY, CDR2 FYNNEI. The chain's CDR3 is CASSSGQGRLGEGETQYF. In nucleotides, the CDR3 is TGTGCCAGCAGCAGCGGACAGGGGCGGTTAGGTGAAGGAGAGACCCAGTACTTC.

The V and J genes are TRBV4-1 and TRBJ1-2; perhaps TRBD1 as D (5 bases). The CDR3 runs to 15 residues. Germline V gives CDR1 MGHRA, CDR2 YSYEKL. V shed 0 bases and J shed 4 bases, with 12 bases lying between them. The CDR3 protein is CASSQEGDRSYGYTF. CDR3 DNA: TGCGCCAGCAGCCAAGAAGGAGACAGAAGCTATGGCTACACCTTC.

V usage is TRBV6-6 and J usage is TRBJ2-7; a possible D gene is TRBD1 (6 bases). Between the trimmed V and J ends, which lost 3 bases and 4 bases, there was a span of 13 bases. CDR1 and CDR2 from the germline V gene are MNHNY and SVGAGI (reference sequence). The CDR3 consists of 14 residues. The CDR3 sequence: CASSYAGQQYEQYF. CDR3 in DNA: TGTGCCAGCAGTTATGCTGGACAGCAGTACGAGCAGTACTTC.

CDR3 loop: CASSFGRAGEQYV. As DNA, the CDR3 is TGTGCCAGCAGTTTTGGTAGGGCTGGCGAGCAGTACGTC. The V gene is TRBV12-3 or TRBV12-4, the J gene TRBJ2-7; no clear D gene. V shed 3 bases and J shed 6 bases, with 12 bases lying between them. The length of the CDR3 is 13 residues.